This T cell receptor (beta chain) was sequenced during a study of neurological immune-mediated disorders. 5'RACE generated cDNA with 10-nucleotide random UMIs. TCRdb re-called the 5' RACE reads through MiXCR, storing one row per CDR3 protein. This sample has fewer than 85,000 distinct CDR3 sequences, with less than 5.5% found just once. This CDR3 region has 11 residues. Germline CDR1 and CDR2: SGHRS and YFSETQ. Trimming cost V 7 bases and J 1 base, with 5 bases left between them. The TCR sequence derives from a woman in her thirties with multiple sclerosis. The genes are TRBV5-1 and TRBJ2-5; D remains unclear. Sequenced material: PBMCs. The CDR3 coding sequence is TGCGCCAGCGGGCTCCAAGAGACCCAGTACTTC. Its protein is CASGLQETQYF. The variable domain in full, completed from reference TRBV5-1 and TRBJ2-5, reads KAGVTQTPRYLIKTRGQQVTLSCSPISGHRSVSWYQQTPGQGLQFLFEYFSETQRNKGNFPGRFSGRQFSNSRSEMNVSTLELGDSALYLCASGLQETQYFGPGTRLLVL.